A selection of T cell receptor beta chains follows, all from one sample in a study of blood T cell repertoires in COVID-19. Measured with immunoSEQ multiplex PCR; TCRdb has only the in-frame clones, and not every one. The sample has about 240,000 clones, approximately 85% seen once. The sample was peripheral blood. These receptors came from a woman aged 55-70 years with active or convalescent COVID-19. Each CDR3 is given with its conserved first and last residue. Fields, in order: J gene, D gene, clone size, CDR3 length, V gene, CDR3 protein, CDR3 DNA. The D gene is left open where the match is weak. Size is omitted from some rows. Given values are once, few, many or a class for expanded clones.

J: TRBJ1-1; D: .; size: .; length: 13; V: TRBV19; CDR3: CARPCEGNTEAFF; DNA: TGTGCCAGACCCTGTGAGGGGAACACTGAAGCTTTCTTT
J: TRBJ2-3; D: .; size: .; length: 14; V: TRBV5-8; CDR3: CASSLGRATDTQYF; DNA: TGTGCCAGCAGCTTGGGCAGGGCCACAGATACGCAGTATTTT
J: TRBJ2-3; D: .; size: .; length: 13; V: TRBV5-6; CDR3: CASSRLSTDTQYF; DNA: TGTGCCAGCAGCCGACTTAGCACAGATACGCAGTATTTT
J: TRBJ2-3; D: .; size: .; length: 16; V: TRBV21-1; CDR3: CASSLRLAGVVDTQYF; DNA: TGTGCCAGCAGCCTTCGACTAGCGGGGGTGGTAGATACGCAGTATTTT
J: TRBJ1-1; D: TRBD1; size: .; length: 15; V: TRBV5-1; CDR3: CASSWGQGGNTEAFF; DNA: TGCGCCAGCAGCTGGGGACAGGGGGGAAACACTGAAGCTTTCTTT
J: TRBJ1-6; D: .; size: .; length: 15; V: TRBV9; CDR3: CASSVAGALNSPLHF; DNA: TGTGCCAGCAGCGTAGCTGGGGCCTTAAATTCACCCCTCCACTTT
J: TRBJ2-7; D: TRBD1; size: .; length: 14; V: TRBV19; CDR3: CASSLGQGAYEQYF; DNA: TGTGCCAGTAGTCTCGGACAGGGCGCCTACGAGCAGTACTTC
J: TRBJ1-5; D: .; size: .; length: 17; V: TRBV10-1; CDR3: CASSELTGFSSNQPQHF; DNA: TGCGCCAGCAGTGAGTTAACAGGGTTTTCTAGCAATCAGCCCCAGCATTTT
J: TRBJ2-5; D: TRBD2; size: .; length: 14; V: TRBV4-1; CDR3: CASSLTSGPRAQYF; DNA: TGCGCCAGCAGCCTAACTAGCGGCCCGAGGGCCCAGTACTTC
J: TRBJ2-7; D: TRBD1; size: .; length: 14; V: TRBV9; CDR3: CASSVVGTGFEQYF; DNA: TGTGCCAGCAGCGTAGTGGGGACAGGCTTCGAGCAGTACTTC
J: TRBJ1-2; D: TRBD1; size: .; length: 15; V: TRBV9; CDR3: CASSPRTGADYGYTF; DNA: TGTGCCAGCAGCCCCCGGACAGGGGCGGACTATGGCTACACCTTC
J: TRBJ2-7; D: .; size: few; length: 13; V: TRBV6-5; CDR3: CASSFGRGYEQYF; DNA: TGTGCCAGCAGCTTCGGACGGGGCTACGAGCAGTACTTC
J: TRBJ2-1; D: TRBD2; size: .; length: 19; V: TRBV6-6; CDR3: CASSQWTSVTLRSYNEQFF; DNA: TGTGCCAGCAGTCAATGGACTAGCGTTACCTTACGCTCCTACAATGAGCAGTTCTTC
J: TRBJ2-7; D: .; size: .; length: 17; V: TRBV7-2; CDR3: CASSLTPYPRADHEQYF; DNA: TGTGCCAGCAGCCTAACCCCTTATCCGAGGGCGGATCACGAGCAGTACTTC
J: TRBJ1-2; D: .; size: once; length: 15; V: TRBV6-4; CDR3: CASSDTGRGVYGYTF; DNA: TGTGCCAGCAGTGACACAGGGAGGGGGGTCTATGGCTACACCTTC
J: TRBJ2-7; D: .; size: .; length: 13; V: TRBV19; CDR3: CASSIPGHYEQYF; DNA: TGTGCCAGTAGTATACCCGGACACTACGAGCAGTACTTC
J: TRBJ2-4; D: .; size: .; length: 15; V: TRBV6-5; CDR3: CASNLGGSAKNIQYF; DNA: TGTGCCAGCAATTTGGGGGGTTCAGCCAAAAACATTCAGTACTTC
J: TRBJ1-2; D: .; size: .; length: 16; V: TRBV6-1; CDR3: CASSEAFRQATRGYTF; DNA: TGTGCCAGCAGTGAAGCCTTCCGACAGGCAACGAGGGGCTACACCTTC
J: TRBJ2-5; D: .; size: .; length: 15; V: TRBV5-1; CDR3: CASSTQDREGETQYF; DNA: TGCGCCAGCAGCACCCAGGACAGGGAGGGGGAGACCCAGTACTTC
J: TRBJ2-7; D: .; size: .; length: 14; V: TRBV3-1/TRBV3-2; CDR3: CASSRSEGSYEQYF; DNA: TGTGCCAGCAGCCGATCGGAGGGGTCCTACGAGCAGTACTTC
J: TRBJ2-2; D: TRBD1; size: .; length: 16; V: TRBV18; CDR3: CASSGGQGGISGELFF; DNA: TGTGCCAGCTCAGGAGGACAGGGAGGAATTTCCGGGGAGCTGTTTTTT
J: TRBJ2-2; D: .; size: .; length: 16; V: TRBV5-1; CDR3: CASSLQGSLGSGELFF; DNA: TGCGCCAGCAGCCTACAGGGTTCGTTGGGATCCGGGGAGCTGTTTTTT
J: TRBJ2-1; D: .; size: .; length: 15; V: TRBV7-3; CDR3: CASSLTPGGHNEQFF; DNA: TGTGCCAGCAGCTTAACGCCGGGGGGCCACAATGAGCAGTTCTTC
J: TRBJ2-5; D: .; size: .; length: 15; V: TRBV6-2/TRBV6-3; CDR3: CASSYSGARGETQYF; DNA: TGTGCCAGCAGTTACTCTGGTGCCCGGGGAGAGACCCAGTACTTC
J: TRBJ2-1; D: TRBD2; size: .; length: 16; V: TRBV19; CDR3: CASSRLAGGPDNEQFF; DNA: TGTGCCAGTAGTAGATTAGCGGGGGGGCCGGACAATGAGCAGTTCTTC
J: TRBJ1-5; D: .; size: .; length: 14; V: TRBV6-1; CDR3: CASSPRQGNQPQHF; DNA: TGTGCCAGCAGTCCGCGACAGGGCAATCAGCCCCAGCATTTT
J: TRBJ1-1; D: .; size: .; length: 11; V: TRBV11-2; CDR3: CASSLRTLAFF; DNA: TGTGCCAGCAGCTTGAGGACTTTAGCTTTCTTT
J: TRBJ1-4; D: TRBD1; size: .; length: 16; V: TRBV28; CDR3: CASSPHRQGAGEKLFF; DNA: TGTGCCAGCAGTCCCCACCGACAGGGGGCGGGTGAAAAACTGTTTTTT
J: TRBJ2-5; D: TRBD1; size: .; length: 14; V: TRBV7-9; CDR3: CASSRGQGLETQYF; DNA: TGTGCCAGCAGCCGGGGACAGGGGTTAGAGACCCAGTACTTC
J: TRBJ1-1; D: .; size: few; length: 15; V: TRBV10-3; CDR3: CAISESVTVNTEAFF; DNA: TGTGCCATCAGTGAGTCGGTGACAGTGAACACTGAAGCTTTCTTT
J: TRBJ2-1; D: .; size: .; length: 14; V: TRBV1; CDR3: CTYHSGPDYNEQFF; DNA: TGCACCTACCATAGCGGGCCGGACTACAATGAGCAGTTCTTC
J: TRBJ2-2; D: TRBD2; size: .; length: 17; V: TRBV30; CDR3: CAWSVGRTSGATGELFF; DNA: TGTGCCTGGAGTGTAGGAAGGACTAGCGGGGCCACCGGGGAGCTGTTTTTT
J: TRBJ2-1; D: .; size: .; length: 13; V: TRBV20-1; CDR3: CSASQGGNNEQFF; DNA: TGCAGTGCTAGTCAGGGGGGCAACAATGAGCAGTTCTTC
J: TRBJ2-7; D: .; size: .; length: 13; V: TRBV12-3/TRBV12-4; CDR3: CASTMQGSYEQYF; DNA: TGTGCCAGCACTATGCAGGGCTCCTACGAGCAGTACTTC
J: TRBJ1-2; D: .; size: .; length: 15; V: TRBV6-2/TRBV6-3; CDR3: CASSSNPPTGSGYTF; DNA: TGTGCCAGCAGCTCGAATCCCCCTACAGGGTCCGGCTACACCTTC
J: TRBJ1-3; D: .; size: .; length: 11; V: TRBV6-1; CDR3: CATGRSHTIYF; DNA: TGTGCCACCGGAAGGAGCCACACCATATATTTT
J: TRBJ2-7; D: .; size: .; length: 16; V: TRBV7-2; CDR3: CASSFQTPVNFYEQYF; DNA: TGTGCCAGCAGCTTCCAGACACCCGTAAACTTCTACGAGCAGTACTTC
J: TRBJ1-1; D: .; size: once; length: 12; V: TRBV20-1; CDR3: CSASLIPTGAFF; DNA: TGCAGTGCTAGTCTCATCCCAACGGGGGCTTTCTTT
J: TRBJ2-5; D: TRBD2; size: few; length: 14; V: TRBV7-2; CDR3: CASSLAGGLETQYF; DNA: TGTGCCAGCAGCTTGGCGGGGGGGCTTGAGACCCAGTACTTC
J: TRBJ1-2; D: TRBD1; size: .; length: 14; V: TRBV27; CDR3: CASSPRQGARGYTF; DNA: TGTGCCAGCAGTCCCCGACAGGGGGCAAGGGGCTACACCTTC
J: TRBJ1-1; D: .; size: .; length: 14; V: TRBV30; CDR3: CAWSRQAPKTEAFF; DNA: TGTGCCTGGAGCCGACAGGCCCCGAAGACTGAAGCTTTCTTT
J: TRBJ2-1; D: .; size: .; length: 12; V: TRBV27; CDR3: CASATGDNEQFF; DNA: TGTGCCAGCGCCACGGGAGACAATGAGCAGTTCTTC
J: TRBJ2-7; D: TRBD2; size: .; length: 17; V: TRBV27; CDR3: CASSFGTSGGLSYEQYF; DNA: TGTGCCAGCAGTTTTGGGACTAGCGGGGGCCTCTCCTACGAGCAGTACTTC
J: TRBJ1-1; D: .; size: .; length: 14; V: TRBV11-1; CDR3: CASSLRSGNTEAFF; DNA: TGTGCCAGCAGCTTAAGGAGTGGGAACACTGAAGCTTTCTTT
J: TRBJ1-1; D: TRBD1; size: few; length: 15; V: TRBV13; CDR3: CASSFQGAGWGEAFF; DNA: TGTGCCAGCAGCTTTCAGGGGGCGGGTTGGGGTGAAGCTTTCTTT
J: TRBJ1-3; D: TRBD1; size: .; length: 13; V: TRBV28; CDR3: CASRDRGGNTIYF; DNA: TGTGCCAGCAGGGACAGGGGAGGAAACACCATATATTTT
J: TRBJ2-1; D: .; size: .; length: 15; V: TRBV27; CDR3: CASNSPAGTYNEQFF; DNA: TGTGCCAGCAACTCCCCCGCGGGGACCTACAATGAGCAGTTCTTC
J: TRBJ1-1; D: TRBD1; size: .; length: 13; V: TRBV29-1; CDR3: CSEYRDRGFEAFF; DNA: TGCAGCGAGTACCGGGACAGGGGCTTTGAAGCTTTCTTT